Each of the 24 T cell receptor beta chains below was sequenced from the same sample in a study of blood T cell repertoires in COVID-19. Assay: immunoSEQ multiplex PCR; the TCRdb copy retains only in-frame clones and omits some. Counted here are 80,000 to 100,000 clones, around nine tenths occurring once; the ten biggest clones make up approximately 10%. Sequences were obtained from peripheral blood. The receptors originated from a man between 50 and 59 years old with acute or convalescent COVID-19.

The chain carries TRBV3-1 (or the pseudogene TRBV3-2) and TRBJ2-7; 7 nucleotides align to TRBD1. V shed 1 base and J 1 base; nucleotides not matched to a gene: 4. The CDR3 length is 15 residues. Germline CDR1 is LGHDT and CDR2 is YNNKEL (reference sequence). The CDR3 bases are TGTGCCAGCAGCCAAGCGACAGGGATATCCTACGAGCAGTACTTC. This translates into CASSQATGISYEQYF.

The chain carries TRBV15 and TRBJ2-1; the match to TRBD2 covers 11 bases. With V trimmed by 6 bases and J by 8 bases, 15 bases remained unmatched. Germline assignment: CDR1 LNHNV and CDR2 YYDKDF (reference sequence). This CDR3 is 17 amino acids long. The CDR3 nucleotides are TGTGCCACCAGAGGGGACTCCGGGACTAGCGGTACGCATGAGCAGTTCTTC. Translated: CATRGDSGTSGTHEQFF.

CDR3 residues: CAWSTGTGENEQYF. CDR3 sequence (DNA): TGTGCCTGGAGTACTGGGACAGGGGAGAACGAGCAGTACTTC. V usage is TRBV30 and J usage is TRBJ2-7; TRBD1 agrees at 10 bases. Germline-derived CDR1 and CDR2 are GTSNPN and SVGIG (reference sequence). The V gene end was trimmed by 2 bases and the J gene end by 5 bases; junction bases not matched to a gene: 6. This CDR3 is built from 14 residues.

The rearrangement links TRBV7-3 to TRBJ2-1, with D maybe TRBD1 (6 bases). Germline V gene sequence: CDR1 SGHTA, CDR2 FQGTGA. The CDR3 is 17 amino acids. Trimming took off 3 bases at V and 7 bases at J, with 22 bases between the two ends. The CDR3 is CASSLGRVGARGNEQFF. Here the CDR3 DNA reads TGTGCCAGCAGCTTGGGCAGAGTGGGGGCGAGGGGGAATGAGCAGTTCTTC.

CDR3 sequence reads: CASSQAGLAGINEQFF. CDR3 nucleotide sequence: TGTGCCAGCAGCCAAGCGGGACTAGCGGGGATCAATGAGCAGTTCTTC. This chain joins TRBV3-1 (or the pseudogene TRBV3-2) and TRBJ2-1; 13 nucleotides align to TRBD2. CDR1 LGHDT and CDR2 YNNKEL come from the germline V gene (reference sequence). The CDR3 is 16 amino acids. V trimming: 1 base; J trimming: 6 bases; junction bases outside the gene matches: 3.

The chain recombines TRBV7-6 with TRBJ1-6, with 9 bases matching TRBD1. Losses at the gene ends were 4 bases for V and 9 bases for J; bases not matched to a gene: 10. Per germline, CDR1 SGHVS and CDR2 FNYEAQ. This CDR3 comprises 16 residues. Here the CDR3 reads CASSSARRTGVSPLHF. The CDR3 region has the DNA TGTGCCAGCAGCTCTGCGCGGCGGACAGGGGTTTCACCCCTCCACTTT.

This chain links TRBV5-1 with TRBJ2-1, with no clear D. Trimming took off 5 bases at V and 1 base at J, with 7 bases between the two ends. This CDR3 contains 13 residues. Germline V gene lookup returns CDR1 SGHRS and CDR2 YFSETQ. The CDR3 here is CASRAQSYNEQFF. DNA of the CDR3: TGCGCCAGCAGGGCCCAGTCCTACAATGAGCAGTTCTTC. Based on the CDR3 plus reference TRBV5-1 and TRBJ2-1, the full variable domain is KAGVTQTPRYLIKTRGQQVTLSCSPISGHRSVSWYQQTPGQGLQFLFEYFSETQRNKGNFPGRFSGRQFSNSRSEMNVSTLELGDSALYLCASRAQSYNEQFFGPGTRLTVL.

This rearrangement joins TRBV6-5 to TRBJ2-3, with 7 bases identical to TRBD1. With 6 bases clipped from V and 0 bases from J, the junction kept 6 bases outside the gene matches. The CDR3 runs 15 residues. Per germline, CDR1 MNHEY and CDR2 SVGAGI. The CDR3 DNA reads as TGTGCCAGCAGGAGGGACAGATCTAGCACAGATACGCAGTATTTT. This gives the protein CASRRDRSSTDTQYF.

The CDR3 sequence is CASSKAKSRGPCSNQPQHF. In nucleotides, the CDR3 is TGTGCCAGCAGCAAAGCGAAAAGCAGGGGGCCGTGCAGCAATCAGCCCCAGCATTTT. The rearrangement links TRBV21-1 to TRBJ1-5; TRBD1 was called by the table and not checked on the DNA. TRBV21-1 is given as a pseudogene. The CDR3 is made up of 19 amino acids.

The V call is TRBV14, the J call TRBJ2-7; D may be TRBD1 (5 bases). This CDR3 is 12 amino acids long. Deletions cut 5 bases from V and 7 bases from J, with 12 bases between. In germline, CDR1 is SGHDN, CDR2 FVKESK. CDR3 DNA: TGTGCCAGCAGCAAGGGGTGGAGTGAGCAGTACTTC. Its protein is CASSKGWSEQYF. Filled out from reference TRBV14 and TRBJ2-7, the complete variable domain reads EAGVTQFPSHSVIEKGQTVTLRCDPISGHDNLYWYRRVMGKEIKFLLHFVKESKQDESGMPNNRFLAERTGGTYSTLKVQPAELEDSGVYFCASSKGWSEQYFGPGTRLTVT.

J is TRBJ2-3 and V is TRBV24-1; tentative D call: TRBD1 (6 bases). V gave up 3 bases and J gave up 5 bases, with 14 bases separating them. CDR3 length equals 15 residues. CDR1 and CDR2 (germline): KGHDR, SFDVKD. DNA for the CDR3: TGTGCCACCAGTGATCAGGGGAGCCCTCTAGATACGCAGTATTTT. Protein product: CATSDQGSPLDTQYF.

V usage is TRBV18 and J usage is TRBJ2-3, with 9 bases matching TRBD1. From germline, CDR1 is KGHSH and CDR2 LQKENI. The CDR3 contains 15 residues. V shed 3 bases and J 4 bases; nucleotides not matched to a gene: 5. CDR3: CASSPRDREPDTQYF. CDR3 nucleotides: TGTGCCAGCTCACCTCGGGACAGGGAGCCAGATACGCAGTATTTT.

This clone was recorded at least ten times. The chain uses TRBV6-6 and TRBJ1-3, with 7 bases fitting TRBD1. V was pared by 6 bases and J by 3 bases, with 5 bases of the junction left unmatched. The CDR3 loop spans 14 amino acids. Germline V gives CDR1 MNHNY, CDR2 SVGAGI (reference sequence). The CDR3 reads CASSPHRGGNTIYF. For the CDR3, the DNA is TGTGCCAGCAGCCCGCACAGGGGTGGAAACACCATATATTTT.

The chain recombines TRBV6-1 with TRBJ2-7; 13 bases map to TRBD2. CDR3 length equals 16 residues. Unmatched junction bases numbered 8, after V lost 4 bases and J lost 5 bases. Germline CDR1 is MNHNS and CDR2 is SASEGT. The DNA of the CDR3 is TGTGCCAGCAGTGCCCGATCCGGACTAGCGGGAGACGAGCAGTACTTC. Protein: CASSARSGLAGDEQYF.

V and J are TRBV7-3 and TRBJ2-3, with TRBD2 as a possible D gene (6 bases). With 3 bases removed from V and 1 base from J, the gap between germline ends came to 8 bases. Per germline, CDR1 SGHTA and CDR2 FQGTGA. CDR3 length: 14 amino acids. The CDR3 region has the DNA TGTGCCAGCAGCTTCGTAGCGGGCACAGATACGCAGTATTTT. It translates to CASSFVAGTDTQYF.

CDR3 bases: TGCGCCAGCAGCTTGACTAGCGGGGGTTCCTACAATGAGCAGTTCTTC. As protein: CASSLTSGGSYNEQFF. V usage is TRBV5-1 and J usage is TRBJ2-1; TRBD2 matches at 11 bases. The CDR3 runs 16 residues. The germline V gene has CDR1 SGHRS and CDR2 YFSETQ. With V trimmed by 1 base and J by 1 base, 1 base remained unmatched. Drawing the rest from reference TRBV5-1 and TRBJ2-1, the complete variable domain is KAGVTQTPRYLIKTRGQQVTLSCSPISGHRSVSWYQQTPGQGLQFLFEYFSETQRNKGNFPGRFSGRQFSNSRSEMNVSTLELGDSALYLCASSLTSGGSYNEQFFGPGTRLTVL.

The CDR3 loop is CASSLPTMTGVGYTF. The CDR3 DNA sequence: TGTGCCAGCAGCCTCCCCACGATGACAGGGGTCGGCTACACCTTC. The V call is TRBV3-1 (or the pseudogene TRBV3-2), the J call TRBJ1-2; 8 positions agree with TRBD1. Looked up from germline, CDR1 is LGHDT and CDR2 is YNNKEL (reference sequence). V shed 4 bases and J 8 bases; nucleotides not matched to a gene: 12. This CDR3 has 15 residues.

The V gene is TRBV2, the J gene TRBJ2-1, with D perhaps TRBD1 (5 bases). Germline V CDR1 and CDR2: SNHLY, FYNNEI. This CDR3 comprises 11 residues. V shed 6 bases and J shed 7 bases, with 7 bases lying between them. CDR3 loop: CASSGQNEQFF. In nucleotides, the CDR3 is TGTGCCAGCAGCGGACAAAATGAGCAGTTCTTC.

The genes are TRBV24-1 and TRBJ2-3, with D possibly TRBD2 on 6 matching bases. Trimming cost V 5 bases and J 9 bases, with 14 bases left between them. CDR1 and CDR2 (germline): KGHDR, SFDVKD. The length of the CDR3 is 13 residues. CDR3 sequence reads: CATSARPAGTQYF. The CDR3 region has the DNA TGTGCCACCAGTGCCCGTCCGGCGGGGACGCAGTATTTT.

This clone has more than one count but fewer than ten. The rearrangement uses TRBV19 and TRBJ2-1, with TRBD2 matching over 8 bases. The germline gives CDR1 LNHDA, CDR2 SQIVND (reference sequence). V was pared by 0 bases and J by 2 bases, with 3 bases of the junction left unmatched. This CDR3 contains 16 residues. CDR3: CASSIEGAGAYNEQFF. In nucleotides, the CDR3 is TGTGCCAGTAGTATAGAGGGAGCGGGGGCCTACAATGAGCAGTTCTTC.

V usage is TRBV6-4 and J usage is TRBJ2-1, with 7 positions matching TRBD1. Trimming removed 3 bases from V and 2 bases from J; junction bases left unmatched: 4. Germline V gene data show CDR1 as MRHNA and CDR2 as SNTAGT. The CDR3 sequence is 15 residues long. The CDR3 DNA sequence: TGTGCCAGCAGTGAGAATCAGGGGGCCTACAATGAGCAGTTCTTC. It specifies CASSENQGAYNEQFF.

This clone came up once. The chain combines TRBV7-8 with TRBJ2-4; 8 bases map to TRBD1. There are 14 residues in the CDR3. The V segment lost 3 bases and the J segment 5 bases; nucleotides outside the gene matches: 3. Germline V gene data show CDR1 as SGHVS and CDR2 as FQNEAQ. CDR3 in amino acids: CASSFLQGENIQYF. The CDR3 DNA reads as TGTGCCAGCAGCTTTCTACAGGGGGAAAACATTCAGTACTTC.

V and J are TRBV19 and TRBJ2-3; 7 nucleotides agree with TRBD2. Germline V gene data show CDR1 as LNHDA and CDR2 as SQIVND (reference sequence). This CDR3 has 15 residues. J lost 1 base, V lost 7 bases, and 8 bases had no gene match. CDR3 amino acids: CASKSWAGGTDTQYF. The CDR3 coding sequence is TGTGCCAGTAAGAGCTGGGCGGGGGGCACAGATACGCAGTATTTT.

The chain is built from TRBV2 and TRBJ1-1; 8 nucleotides match TRBD1. Germline V gives CDR1 SNHLY, CDR2 FYNNEI. V dropped 6 bases and J dropped 6; count of bases not matched to a gene: 3. There are 12 residues in the CDR3. CDR3 coding DNA: TGTGCCAGCAGGGGGGGACAGGCTGAAGCTTTCTTT. Encoded protein: CASRGGQAEAFF.